One sample yielded the 23 T cell receptor beta chains listed below, sequenced in a study of T-cell memory formation after mild COVID-19. TCRdb itself ran the 5' RACE reads through MiXCR, one entry per CDR3 protein. The sample records hundreds of thousands of distinct CDR3 sequences, about a sixth being singletons. Source material: PBMCs or a T cell subset sorted from them (not recorded which). Receptor source: an adult woman who had mild COVID-19 (a few samples of this study predate the infection). Cell type and time point are not known.

This clonotype was observed a handful of times. The genes are TRBV12-3 or TRBV12-4 and TRBJ1-1; 7 bases are a match to TRBD1. The CDR3 is 14 amino acids. After removal of 6 bases from V and 3 bases from J, the junction contained 7 bases not matched to a gene. CDR3 in DNA: TGTGCCAGCAGGACAGGGACACTTTACACTGAAGCTTTCTTT. Translated, it gives CASRTGTLYTEAFF.

V gene TRBV25-1 combines with J gene TRBJ2-5, with TRBD1 matching 10 bases. J gave up 5 bases and V 3 bases, and 6 bases lay outside the gene matches. The CDR3 sequence is 15 residues long. The germline CDR1 and CDR2 sequences are MGHDK and SYGVNS. CDR3 loop: CASSEGTGAGETQYF. CDR3 DNA sequence: TGTGCCAGCAGTGAGGGGACAGGGGCGGGGGAGACCCAGTACTTC.

This sequence joins TRBV7-3 and TRBJ2-3, with a weak D call TRBD2 (5 bases). V was pared by 4 bases and J by 3 bases, with 11 bases between. Germline CDR1 is SGHTA and CDR2 is FQGTGA. The CDR3 is 14 residues long. The CDR3 DNA reads TGTGCCAGCAGCTCGGGGATTGCAACAGATACGCAGTATTTT. Protein product: CASSSGIATDTQYF.

Worth noting for this clonotype: A junction boundary mismatches the germline segment, possibly from a read error. The CDR3 nucleotides are TGCAGCGTTGAAGACTCGGGCCCAGAGCTCTTC. This encodes CSVEDSGPELF. The rearrangement uses TRBV29-1 and TRBJ2-1; D is undetermined. The length of the CDR3 is 11 residues. Germline lookup yields CDR1 SQVTM and CDR2 ANQGSEA.

The chain recombines TRBV4-3 with TRBJ2-1; 9 bases are shared with TRBD1. Germline assignment: CDR1 LGHNA and CDR2 YSLEER. This CDR3 has 16 amino acids. V dropped 1 base and J dropped 4; count of bases not matched to a gene: 5. The CDR3 sequence: CASSQGDRDLYNEQFF. In nucleotides, the CDR3 is TGCGCCAGCAGCCAAGGGGACAGGGACTTATACAATGAGCAGTTCTTC.

In this sample, this clonotype turned up a few times. The chain carries TRBV3-1 and TRBJ2-7; no firm D call. Germline CDR1 LGHDT, CDR2 YNNKEL (reference sequence). The ends were cut back, 5 bases at V and 2 bases at J, with 16 bases in the middle. The CDR3 is 15 amino acids. The CDR3 sequence: CASSSPPAVAYEQYF. CDR3 bases: TGTGCCAGCAGCTCTCCACCGGCCGTAGCCTACGAGCAGTACTTC.

The rearrangement links TRBV28 to TRBJ2-7; 11 nucleotides line up with TRBD2. The ends lost 4 bases at V and 3 bases at J; junction bases unmatched: 5. CDR1 is MDHEN and CDR2 is SYDVKM in the germline V gene. The length of the CDR3 is 15 residues. For the CDR3, the DNA is TGTGCCAGCAGTTCGGGACTAGCGGAAAGCTACGAGCAGTACTTC. This encodes CASSSGLAESYEQYF.

V gene TRBV24-1 combines with J gene TRBJ2-3; D is possibly TRBD1 or TRBD2 (5 bases each). The CDR3 is 15 amino acids. The germline V gene encodes CDR1 KGHDR and CDR2 SFDVKD. The V and J ends lost 8 bases and 2 bases respectively, with 16 bases between them. CDR3 nucleotide sequence: TGTGCCACCACGGACCAGGGACGCTTCACAGATACGCAGTATTTT. Amino acid sequence: CATTDQGRFTDTQYF.

The table lists this clonotype with a few counts. The chain couples TRBV6-2 or TRBV6-3 to TRBJ2-1; 10 bases are a match to TRBD2. This CDR3 has 16 amino acids. The germline V gene has CDR1 MNHEY and CDR2 SVGEGT. J gave up 3 bases and V 3 bases, and 5 bases lay outside the gene matches. The CDR3 sequence is CASSYLRTSGYNEQFF. The CDR3 DNA reads TGTGCCAGCAGTTATCTTCGGACTAGCGGCTACAATGAGCAGTTCTTC.

The CDR3: CASSSSWRTDEQFF. CDR3 coding DNA: TGTGCCAGCAGCTCCAGTTGGAGGACGGATGAGCAGTTCTTC. The chain recombines TRBV7-6 with TRBJ2-1, with a possible D match to TRBD2 (5 bases). Germline V gene sequence: CDR1 SGHVS, CDR2 FNYEAQ. The V end lost 4 bases, the J end lost 8 bases, and 15 bases lay between the germline ends. This CDR3 is 14 amino acids long.

Ten or more counts support this clonotype. The CDR3, as DNA: TGCGCCAGCAGCTTGGAAGTTTACCGACAGGGCAATGAGCAGTTCTTC. It translates to CASSLEVYRQGNEQFF. The chain links TRBV5-1 to TRBJ2-1, with 7 bases aligning to TRBD1. Trimming cost V 0 bases and J 6 bases; bases outside gene matches: 9. CDR3 length equals 16 residues. The germline V gene encodes CDR1 SGHRS and CDR2 YFSETQ.

This clonotype came up a few times. This chain connects TRBV7-3 to TRBJ1-1, with unresolved D. There are 14 residues in the CDR3. V was trimmed by 5 bases and J by 4 bases, leaving 14 bases between them. From germline, CDR1 is SGHTA and CDR2 FQGTGA. This chain's CDR3 is CASSPQPGSTEAFF. The CDR3 DNA follows: TGTGCCAGCAGCCCTCAACCCGGGAGCACTGAAGCTTTCTTT.

This clonotype was detected a few times. The chain's CDR3 is CATSRYPTSSYEQFF. In DNA form, the CDR3 reads TGTGCCACCAGCAGATACCCGACTAGTTCGTATGAGCAGTTCTTC. The chain uses TRBV15 and TRBJ2-1; D possibly corresponds to TRBD2 (6 bases). From germline, CDR1 is LNHNV and CDR2 YYDKDF (reference sequence). V lost 2 bases, J lost 8 bases, and 16 bases lay in between. The CDR3 has 15 amino acids.

The chain carries TRBV28 and TRBJ2-7; D uncertain. The V gene lost 1 base and the J gene lost 4 bases, with 14 bases spanning the gap. The CDR3 length is 15 residues. CDR1 and CDR2 from the germline V gene are MDHEN and SYDVKM. CDR3 DNA sequence: TGTGCCAGCAGTTTATACGGACGGCCCCGTTACGAGCAGTACTTC. This gives the protein CASSLYGRPRYEQYF.

The chain joins TRBV7-9 to TRBJ2-2, with D uncertain. Germline-derived CDR1 and CDR2 are SEHNR and FQNEAQ (reference sequence). The CDR3 is 15 residues long. V lost 0 bases, J lost 4 bases, and 9 bases lay in between. CDR3 DNA sequence: TGTGCCAGCAGCTTAGCGGGCGGAGTCACCGGGGAGCTGTTTTTT. Translation: CASSLAGGVTGELFF.

This chain links TRBV11-3 with TRBJ2-1, with 11 bases that match TRBD2. The V and J ends lost 4 bases and 1 base, in that order; junction bases with no gene match: 18. CDR1 and CDR2 (germline): SGHNT, YENEEA. The CDR3 spans 21 residues. The CDR3 nucleotides read TGTGCCAGCAGCTCCCTATCGATAGCGGGAGGGCCTTGGTGGTCCTACAATGAGCAGTTCTTC. This sequence encodes CASSSLSIAGGPWWSYNEQFF.

The sample holds a few counts of this clonotype. The rearrangement joins TRBV20-1 to TRBJ1-1, with 8 bases lining up with TRBD1. J gave up 4 bases and V 0 bases, and 4 bases lay outside the gene matches. Germline assignment: CDR1 DFQATT and CDR2 SNEGSKA (reference sequence). There are 14 residues in the CDR3. CDR3 DNA sequence: TGCAGTGCTAGAGATTCAGGGGGCTTCACTGAAGCTTTCTTT. Protein: CSARDSGGFTEAFF.

This clonotype was counted between two and nine times. V usage is TRBV7-9 and J usage is TRBJ1-2; D is unresolved. CDR1 and CDR2 (germline): SEHNR, FQNEAQ (reference sequence). The CDR3 has 13 amino acids. V lost 1 base, J lost 8 bases, and 11 bases lay in between. Here the CDR3 reads CASSLVKGFGYTF. CDR3 bases: TGTGCCAGCAGCTTAGTGAAGGGCTTCGGCTACACCTTC.

The rearrangement uses TRBV7-2 and TRBJ1-1; 7 positions agree with TRBD1. The CDR3 totals 15 residues. After removal of 5 bases from V and 1 base from J, the junction contained 7 bases not matched to a gene. The germline gives CDR1 SGHTA, CDR2 FQGNSA. The CDR3 DNA reads as TGTGCCAGCAGCATACACAGGGGAGAGAACACTGAAGCTTTCTTT. Translated: CASSIHRGENTEAFF. The variable domain in full, with the rest retrieved from reference TRBV7-2 and TRBJ1-1, is GAGVSQSPSNKVTEKGKDVELRCDPISGHTALYWYRQSLGQGLEFLIYFQGNSAPDKSGLPSDRFSAERTGGSVSTLTIQRTQQEDSAVYLCASSIHRGENTEAFFGQGTRLTVV.

V is TRBV25-1 and J is TRBJ2-7; D remains ambiguous. V was clipped by 1 base and J by 9 bases, with 13 bases between them. The CDR3 consists of 13 residues. Per the germline V gene, CDR1 is MGHDK and CDR2 is SYGVNS. DNA of the CDR3: TGTGCCAGCAGTGAATTGAAGGCTACGGGGCAGTACTTC. Amino acid sequence: CASSELKATGQYF.

This rearrangement joins TRBV5-1 to TRBJ2-5; D is possibly TRBD2 (8 bases). Per germline, CDR1 SGHRS and CDR2 YFSETQ. Trimming removed 5 bases at V and 0 bases at J, with 14 bases between. CDR3 length equals 15 residues. CDR3 protein: CASRPGGTDQETQYF. The CDR3 DNA sequence: TGCGCCAGCAGGCCGGGGGGGACAGACCAAGAGACCCAGTACTTC.

The J gene is TRBJ1-3, the V gene TRBV11-2; D unresolved. Trimming shortened V by 7 bases and J by 0 bases, and 13 bases separated the two germline ends. The CDR3 length is 15 residues. Germline V gives CDR1 SGHAT, CDR2 FQNNGV. For the CDR3, the DNA is TGTGCCAGCAACGAGGGAATCATCTCTGGAAACACCATATATTTT. Amino acids: CASNEGIISGNTIYF.

There are a few counts of this clonotype. The chain is built from TRBV5-1 and TRBJ2-7; TRBD1 might be the D (6 bases). V was clipped by 0 bases and J by 0 bases, with 13 bases between them. Germline-derived CDR1 and CDR2 are SGHRS and YFSETQ. The CDR3 has 16 residues. For the CDR3, the DNA is TGCGCCAGCAGCTTGGCAGGGGCCGAATTCTCCTACGAGCAGTACTTC. Amino acids: CASSLAGAEFSYEQYF.